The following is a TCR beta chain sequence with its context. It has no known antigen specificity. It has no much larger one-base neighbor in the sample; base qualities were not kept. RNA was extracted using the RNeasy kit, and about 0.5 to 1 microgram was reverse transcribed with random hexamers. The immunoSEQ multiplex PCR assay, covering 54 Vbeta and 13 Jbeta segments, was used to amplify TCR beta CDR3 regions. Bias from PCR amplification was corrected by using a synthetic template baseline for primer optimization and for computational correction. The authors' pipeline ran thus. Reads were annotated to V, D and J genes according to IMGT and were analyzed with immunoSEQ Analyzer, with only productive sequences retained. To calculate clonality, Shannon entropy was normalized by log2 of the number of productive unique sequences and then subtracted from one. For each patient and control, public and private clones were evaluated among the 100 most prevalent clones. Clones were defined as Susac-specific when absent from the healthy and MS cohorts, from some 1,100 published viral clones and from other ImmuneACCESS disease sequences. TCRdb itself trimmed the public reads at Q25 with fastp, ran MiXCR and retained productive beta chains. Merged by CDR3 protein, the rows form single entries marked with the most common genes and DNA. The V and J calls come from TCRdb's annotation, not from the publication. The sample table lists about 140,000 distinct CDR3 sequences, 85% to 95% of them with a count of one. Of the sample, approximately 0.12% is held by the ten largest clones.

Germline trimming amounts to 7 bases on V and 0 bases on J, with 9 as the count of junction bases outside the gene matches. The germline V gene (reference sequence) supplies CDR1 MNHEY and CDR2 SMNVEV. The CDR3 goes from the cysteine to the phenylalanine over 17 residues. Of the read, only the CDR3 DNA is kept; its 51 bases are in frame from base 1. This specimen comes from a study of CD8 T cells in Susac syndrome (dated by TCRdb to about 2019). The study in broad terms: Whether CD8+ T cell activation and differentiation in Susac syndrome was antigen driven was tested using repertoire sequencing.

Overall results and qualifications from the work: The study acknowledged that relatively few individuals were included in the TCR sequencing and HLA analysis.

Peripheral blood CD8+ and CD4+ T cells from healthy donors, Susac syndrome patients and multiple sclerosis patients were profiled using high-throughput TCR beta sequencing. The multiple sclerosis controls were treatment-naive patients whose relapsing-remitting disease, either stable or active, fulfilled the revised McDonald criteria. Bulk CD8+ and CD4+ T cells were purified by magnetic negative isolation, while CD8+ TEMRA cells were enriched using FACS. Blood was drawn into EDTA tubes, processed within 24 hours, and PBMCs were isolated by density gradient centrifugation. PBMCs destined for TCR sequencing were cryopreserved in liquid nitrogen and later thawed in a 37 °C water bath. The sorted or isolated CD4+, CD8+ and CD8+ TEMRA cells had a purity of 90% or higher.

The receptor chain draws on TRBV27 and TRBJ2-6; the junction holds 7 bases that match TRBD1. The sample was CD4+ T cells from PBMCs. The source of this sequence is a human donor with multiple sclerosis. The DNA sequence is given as TGTGCCAGCACCAACAGGGGTAGAGGCTCTGGGGCCAACGTCCTGACTTTC. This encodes CASTNRGRGSGANVLTF. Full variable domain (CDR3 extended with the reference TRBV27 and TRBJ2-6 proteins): EAQVTQNPRYLITVTGKKLTVTCSQNMNHEYMSWYRQDPGLGLRQIYYSMNVEVTDKGDVPEGYKVSRKEKRNFPLILESPSPNQTSLYFCASTNRGRGSGANVLTFGAGSRLTVL.